The subject of this entry is one T cell receptor (beta chain). The sample holds a few counts of this clone. It lacks a known antigen. Base qualities are missing; no much larger clone stands one base away. Its CDR3 holds 15 amino acids, cysteine through phenylalanine. Just the 45-base CDR3 DNA is kept, in frame starting at base 1. A distance of 15 bases separates the germline ends of V and J, which lose 5 bases and 2 bases respectively. CDR1 SGHVS and CDR2 FQNEAQ were looked up in the germline V gene. One collaborating source in Seattle enrolled patients while the patients were actively infected and followed the patients over time throughout the course of disease. The collaborating institutions used their own protocols to collect whole blood in K2EDTA tubes. For TCRbeta analysis, collaborators shipped samples as frozen whole blood, isolated PBMCs, or DNA extracted from either of those sample types. This sample was taken from a study of blood T cell repertoires in COVID-19 (TCRdb year 2020). Looking at the study overall: Samples from collaborators originated in the United States, Italy and Spain and spanned both the acute and convalescent phases of COVID-19. The material from the prospective study consisted of cDNA or gDNA derived from T cells, B-cell-depleted T cells, or PBMCs. Deeply sampled blood TCRbeta repertoires from subjects exposed to, actively infected with, or recovered from COVID-19 were included in the dataset. A freely available public database, intended as a resource for researchers studying the immune response to SARS-CoV-2, is where the repertoires were released. The samples were drawn from the first 160 participants of the ongoing ImmuneRACE study and from 1,254 subjects provided by 6 global collaborators. Nearly every sample came with metadata listing a de-identified subject ID, COVID-19 status, age in years and sex. Where available, HLA class I and class II types were taken from metadata supplied by the sample provider and were not determined by assay-based typing. On the study overall, not on this receptor specifically: Clinical and demographic metadata were provided uncurated, with the amount varying by source and participant.

TCRbeta CDR3 regions were amplified from genomic DNA using the immunoSEQ Assay, a bias-controlled multiplex PCR. From the authors' description of their analysis: Within the assay, amplification of reference gene primers was used to estimate how many nucleated cells each sample contained. To quantify the absolute abundance of each unique TCRbeta CDR3 rearrangement, sequence reads were collapsed and filtered. For each sample, productive Simpson clonality was calculated as the square root of Simpson's diversity index across productive rearrangements. Entries here come from immuneACCESS through TCRdb and include only in-frame sequences with V and J called. Some clones fail to appear in such tables; in the studies checked, an unresolved V gene covers under half of the shortfall, and the cause of the remainder is unknown. V and J calls and clone size are given by that table; D and trimming were obtained from the DNA. The sample yields about 97,000 clones; over 85% were counted once. The top ten clones comprise 1.9% of the sample.

The sequence joins TRBV7-8 to TRBJ1-1; a tentative D call is TRBD1 (5 bases match). Sequenced material: peripheral blood. The receptor was derived from a woman aged 45-60 years with COVID-19, enrolled during active disease. The nucleotides are TGTGCCAGCAGCACGTCTGTTACAGGTAACACTGAAGCTTTCTTT. It translates as CASSTSVTGNTEAFF. Reference TRBV7-8 and TRBJ1-1 genes cover what lies past the CDR3, so the full variable domain is GAGVSQSPRYKVAKRGQDVALRCDPISGHVSLFWYQQALGQGPEFLTYFQNEAQLDKSGLPSDRFFAERPEGSVSTLKIQRTQQEDSAVYLCASSTSVTGNTEAFFGQGTRLTVV.